This T cell receptor beta chain was identified in a study of identical twins. The CDR3 totals 16 residues. Germline loops: CDR1 SGHRS, CDR2 YFSETQ. Trimming cost V 3 bases and J 5 bases; bases outside gene matches: 10. One entry per CDR3 protein, called by TCRdb with MiXCR from the 5' RACE reads. The data hold 200,000 to 250,000 distinct CDR3 sequences, with 7.5% observed a single time. The sample was also reused in another study, on yellow fever vaccine responses in identical twins.

The TCR comes from a woman younger than 35 in good health. This sequence joins TRBV5-1 and TRBJ1-3, with 8 positions matching TRBD1. The sample taken for sequencing was memory (CD45RO+) T cells sorted from blood. CDR3 protein: CASSWGDRTGRNTIYF. The CDR3 DNA follows: TGCGCCAGCAGCTGGGGCGATAGGACAGGGAGAAACACCATATATTTT.